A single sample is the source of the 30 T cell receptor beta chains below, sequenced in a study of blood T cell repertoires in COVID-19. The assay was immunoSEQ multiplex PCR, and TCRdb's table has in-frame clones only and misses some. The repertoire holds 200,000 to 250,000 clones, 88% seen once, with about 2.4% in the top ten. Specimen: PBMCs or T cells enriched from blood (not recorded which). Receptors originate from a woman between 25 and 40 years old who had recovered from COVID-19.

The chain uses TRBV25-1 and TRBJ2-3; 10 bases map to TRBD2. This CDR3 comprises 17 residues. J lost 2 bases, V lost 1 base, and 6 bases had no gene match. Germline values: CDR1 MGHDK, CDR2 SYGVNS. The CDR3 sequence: CASSEFVGLAVTDTQYF. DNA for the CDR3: TGTGCCAGCAGTGAATTCGTCGGACTAGCGGTCACAGATACGCAGTATTTT.

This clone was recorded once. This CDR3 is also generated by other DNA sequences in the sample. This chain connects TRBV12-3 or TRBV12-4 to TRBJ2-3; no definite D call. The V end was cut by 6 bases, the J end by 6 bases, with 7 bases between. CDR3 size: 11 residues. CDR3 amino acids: CASSSRDTQYF. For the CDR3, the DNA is TGTGCCAGCAGCTCCCGGGATACGCAGTATTTT.

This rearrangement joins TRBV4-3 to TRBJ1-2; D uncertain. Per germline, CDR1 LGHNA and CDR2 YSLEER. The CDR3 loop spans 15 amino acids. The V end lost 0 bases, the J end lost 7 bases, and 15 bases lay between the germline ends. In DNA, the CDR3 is TGCGCCAGCAGCCAAGAACGGGGAAGGTTCGGTGGCTACACCTTC. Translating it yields CASSQERGRFGGYTF.

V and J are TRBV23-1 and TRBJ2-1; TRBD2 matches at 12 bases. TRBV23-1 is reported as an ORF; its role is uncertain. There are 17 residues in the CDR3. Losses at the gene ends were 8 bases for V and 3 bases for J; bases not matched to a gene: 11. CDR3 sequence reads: CASSRPLAGGLYNEQFF. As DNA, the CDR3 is TGCGCCAGCTCCCGGCCCCTAGCGGGGGGGCTCTACAATGAGCAGTTCTTC.

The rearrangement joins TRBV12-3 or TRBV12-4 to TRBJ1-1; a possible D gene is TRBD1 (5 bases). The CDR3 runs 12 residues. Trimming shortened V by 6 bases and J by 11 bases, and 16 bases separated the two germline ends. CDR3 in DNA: TGTGCCAGCAGCCAAGGAGGGGTCGCGGCTTTCTTT. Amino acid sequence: CASSQGGVAAFF.

Here the CDR3 DNA reads TGTGCCAGTAGACAGACCGGGACAGGGGTCTTATTTTCTGGGGCCAACGTCCTGACTTTC. Protein sequence: CASRQTGTGVLFSGANVLTF. This rearrangement joins TRBV19 to TRBJ2-6, with TRBD1 matching 10 bases. Germline CDR1 and CDR2: LNHDA and SQIVND (reference sequence). The CDR3 sequence is 20 residues long. The V and J ends lost 6 bases and 1 base, in that order; junction bases with no gene match: 15.

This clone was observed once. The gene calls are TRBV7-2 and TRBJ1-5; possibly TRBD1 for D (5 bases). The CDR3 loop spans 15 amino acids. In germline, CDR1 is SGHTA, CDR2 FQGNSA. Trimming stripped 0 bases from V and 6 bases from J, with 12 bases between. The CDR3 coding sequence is TGTGCCAGCAGCTTAGCGCTCGGGGGAACTCAGCCCCAGCATTTT. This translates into CASSLALGGTQPQHF.

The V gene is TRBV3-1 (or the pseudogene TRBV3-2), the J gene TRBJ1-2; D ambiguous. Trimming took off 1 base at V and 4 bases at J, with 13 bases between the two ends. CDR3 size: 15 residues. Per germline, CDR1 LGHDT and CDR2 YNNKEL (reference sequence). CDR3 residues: CASSQGETLTYGYTF. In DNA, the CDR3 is TGTGCCAGCAGCCAAGGGGAGACACTAACCTATGGCTACACCTTC.

CDR3 in amino acids: CASSGRQGGYGYTF. The CDR3 DNA reads TGTGCCAGCAGCGGTCGACAGGGCGGGTATGGCTACACCTTC. This chain uses TRBV7-8 with TRBJ1-2, with 7 nucleotides matching TRBD1. The CDR3 extends over 14 amino acids. The V gene's germline CDR1 is SGHVS and CDR2 FQNEAQ. With V trimmed by 5 bases and J by 5 bases, 8 bases remained unmatched.

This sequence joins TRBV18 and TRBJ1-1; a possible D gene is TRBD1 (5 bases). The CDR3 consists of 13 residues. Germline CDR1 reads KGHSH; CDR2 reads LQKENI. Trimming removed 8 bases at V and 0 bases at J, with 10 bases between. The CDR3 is CASTLGVNTEAFF. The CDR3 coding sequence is TGTGCCAGCACTCTAGGGGTGAACACTGAAGCTTTCTTT.

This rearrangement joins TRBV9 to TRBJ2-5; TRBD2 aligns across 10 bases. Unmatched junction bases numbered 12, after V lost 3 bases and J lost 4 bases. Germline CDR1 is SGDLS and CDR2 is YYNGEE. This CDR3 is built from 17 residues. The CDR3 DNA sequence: TGTGCCAGCAGCGGATCAGAGAGCGGGGGGGCCGGAGAGACCCAGTACTTC. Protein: CASSGSESGGAGETQYF.

The chain's CDR3 is CASSQARNSPLHF. The CDR3 bases are TGTGCCAGCAGCCAAGCCAGAAATTCACCCCTCCACTTT. The chain couples TRBV3-1 (or the pseudogene TRBV3-2) to TRBJ1-6; D gene ambiguous. With 1 base removed from V and 7 bases from J, the gap between germline ends came to 5 bases. Germline lookup yields CDR1 LGHDT and CDR2 YNNKEL (reference sequence). The CDR3 is made up of 13 amino acids.

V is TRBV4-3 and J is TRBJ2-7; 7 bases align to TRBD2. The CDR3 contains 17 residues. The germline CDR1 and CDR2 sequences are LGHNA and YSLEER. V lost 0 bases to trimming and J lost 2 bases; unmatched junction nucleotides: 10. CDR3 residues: CASSQDTDGGETYEQYF. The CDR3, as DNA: TGCGCCAGCAGCCAAGATACCGATGGGGGGGAGACCTACGAGCAGTACTTC.

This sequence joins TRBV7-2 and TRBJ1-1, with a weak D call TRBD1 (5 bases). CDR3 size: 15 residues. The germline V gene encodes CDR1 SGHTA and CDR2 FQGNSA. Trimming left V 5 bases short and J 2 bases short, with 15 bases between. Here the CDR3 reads CASSPLGGFNTEAFF. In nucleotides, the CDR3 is TGTGCCAGCAGCCCCCTTGGGGGGTTCAACACTGAAGCTTTCTTT.

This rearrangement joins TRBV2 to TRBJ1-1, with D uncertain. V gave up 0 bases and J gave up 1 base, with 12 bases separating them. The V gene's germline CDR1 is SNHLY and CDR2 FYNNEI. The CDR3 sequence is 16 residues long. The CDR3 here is CASSEAFFAGNTEAFF. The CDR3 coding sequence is TGTGCCAGCAGTGAAGCTTTTTTCGCAGGGAACACTGAAGCTTTCTTT.

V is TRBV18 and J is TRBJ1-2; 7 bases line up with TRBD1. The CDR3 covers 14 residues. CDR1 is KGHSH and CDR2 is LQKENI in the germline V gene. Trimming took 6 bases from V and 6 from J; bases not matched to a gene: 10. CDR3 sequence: CASSRQGVEDGYTF. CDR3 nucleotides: TGTGCCAGCTCCCGTCAGGGGGTAGAGGATGGCTACACCTTC.

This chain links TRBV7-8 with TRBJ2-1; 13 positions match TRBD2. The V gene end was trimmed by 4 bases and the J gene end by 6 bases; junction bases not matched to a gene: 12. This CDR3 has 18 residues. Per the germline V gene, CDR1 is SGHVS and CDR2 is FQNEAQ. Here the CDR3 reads CASSSARRGLAGVNEQFF. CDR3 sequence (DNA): TGTGCCAGCAGCTCAGCACGGCGTGGACTAGCGGGGGTCAATGAGCAGTTCTTC.

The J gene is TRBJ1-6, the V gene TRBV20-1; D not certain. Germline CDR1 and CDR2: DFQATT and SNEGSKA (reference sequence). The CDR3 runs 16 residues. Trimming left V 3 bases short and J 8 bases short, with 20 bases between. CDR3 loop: CSASERNPTVDSPLHF. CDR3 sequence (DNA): TGCAGTGCTAGTGAGAGAAACCCTACCGTGGATTCACCCCTCCACTTT.

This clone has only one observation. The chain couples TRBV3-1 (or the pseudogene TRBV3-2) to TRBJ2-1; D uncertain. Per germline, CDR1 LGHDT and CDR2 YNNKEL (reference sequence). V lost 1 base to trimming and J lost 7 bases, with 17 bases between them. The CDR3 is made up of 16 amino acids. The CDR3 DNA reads TGTGCCAGCAGCCAAGCGTATGGTAACTATTATAATGAGCAGTTCTTC. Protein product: CASSQAYGNYYNEQFF.

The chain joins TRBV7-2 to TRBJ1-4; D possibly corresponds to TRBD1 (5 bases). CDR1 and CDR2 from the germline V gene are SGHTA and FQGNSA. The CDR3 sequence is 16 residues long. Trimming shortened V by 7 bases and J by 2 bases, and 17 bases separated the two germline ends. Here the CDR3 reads CASTPQGLGTNEKLFF. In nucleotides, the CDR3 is TGTGCCAGCACCCCGCAGGGCCTAGGGACTAATGAAAAACTGTTTTTT. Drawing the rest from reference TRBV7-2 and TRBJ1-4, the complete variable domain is GAGVSQSPSNKVTEKGKDVELRCDPISGHTALYWYRQSLGQGLEFLIYFQGNSAPDKSGLPSDRFSAERTGGSVSTLTIQRTQQEDSAVYLCASTPQGLGTNEKLFFGSGTQLSVL.

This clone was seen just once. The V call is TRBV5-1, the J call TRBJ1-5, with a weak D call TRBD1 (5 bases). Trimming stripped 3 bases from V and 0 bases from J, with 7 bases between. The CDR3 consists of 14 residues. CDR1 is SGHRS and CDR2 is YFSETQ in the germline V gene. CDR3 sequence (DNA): TGCGCCAGCAGCTCGGGGGATAGCAATCAGCCCCAGCATTTT. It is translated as CASSSGDSNQPQHF.

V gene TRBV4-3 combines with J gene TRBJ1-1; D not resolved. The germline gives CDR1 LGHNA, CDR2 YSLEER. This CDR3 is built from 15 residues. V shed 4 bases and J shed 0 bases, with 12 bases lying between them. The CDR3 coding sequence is TGCGCCAGCAGCCTTTATGCTAAACTGAACACTGAAGCTTTCTTT. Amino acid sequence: CASSLYAKLNTEAFF.

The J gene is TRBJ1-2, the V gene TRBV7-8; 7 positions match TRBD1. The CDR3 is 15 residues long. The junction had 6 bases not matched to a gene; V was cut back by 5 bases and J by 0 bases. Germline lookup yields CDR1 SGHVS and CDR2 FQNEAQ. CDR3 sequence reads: CASSRGTATNYGYTF. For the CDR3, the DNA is TGTGCCAGCAGCCGAGGGACAGCAACTAACTATGGCTACACCTTC.

This chain's CDR3 is CASSQDLGGFYGYTF. As DNA, the CDR3 is TGTGCCAGCAGCCAAGATTTGGGGGGGTTCTATGGCTACACCTTC. The genes are TRBV14 and TRBJ1-2, with D maybe TRBD1 (5 bases). The CDR3 consists of 15 residues. With 0 bases removed from V and 4 bases from J, the gap between germline ends came to 12 bases. Per germline, CDR1 SGHDN and CDR2 FVKESK.

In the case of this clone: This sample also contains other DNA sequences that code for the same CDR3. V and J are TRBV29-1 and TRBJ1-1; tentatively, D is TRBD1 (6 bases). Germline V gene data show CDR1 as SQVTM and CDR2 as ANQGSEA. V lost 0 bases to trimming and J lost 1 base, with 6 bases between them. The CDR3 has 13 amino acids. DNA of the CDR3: TGCAGCGTTGAAGAACAGGGGAACACTGAAGCTTTCTTT. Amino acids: CSVEEQGNTEAFF.

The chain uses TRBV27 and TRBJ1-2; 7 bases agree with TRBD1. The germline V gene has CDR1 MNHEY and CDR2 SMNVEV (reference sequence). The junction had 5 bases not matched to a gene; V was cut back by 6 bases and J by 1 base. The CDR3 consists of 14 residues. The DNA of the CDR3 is TGTGCCAGCAGGCCCGGGGACAGTAACTATGGCTACACCTTC. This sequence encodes CASRPGDSNYGYTF.

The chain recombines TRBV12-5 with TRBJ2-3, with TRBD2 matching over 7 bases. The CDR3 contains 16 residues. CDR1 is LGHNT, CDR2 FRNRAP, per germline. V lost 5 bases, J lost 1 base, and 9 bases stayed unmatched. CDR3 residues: CASGGKAGIGTDTQYF. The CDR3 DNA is TGTGCTAGTGGTGGTAAAGCGGGGATAGGCACAGATACGCAGTATTTT. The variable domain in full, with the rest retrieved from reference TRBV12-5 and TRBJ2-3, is DARVTQTPRHKVTEMGQEVTMRCQPILGHNTVFWYRQTMMQGLELLAYFRNRAPLDDSGMPKDRFSAEMPDATLATLKIQPSEPRDSAVYFCASGGKAGIGTDTQYFGPGTRLTVL.

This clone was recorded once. The CDR3 region is CASSQEGAGGFTYEQYF. In DNA, the CDR3 is TGTGCCAGCAGCCAAGAAGGCGCGGGGGGCTTCACCTACGAGCAGTACTTC. The gene calls are TRBV14 and TRBJ2-7; TRBD2 matches 8 bases. V gave up 0 bases and J gave up 2 bases; unmatched junction bases: 9. This CDR3 spans 17 amino acids. Germline loops: CDR1 SGHDN, CDR2 FVKESK.

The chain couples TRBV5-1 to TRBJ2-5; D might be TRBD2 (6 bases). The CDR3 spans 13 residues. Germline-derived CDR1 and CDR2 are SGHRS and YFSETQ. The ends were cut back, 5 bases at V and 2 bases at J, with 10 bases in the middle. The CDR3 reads CASSRDFQETQYF. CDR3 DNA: TGCGCCAGCAGTAGGGACTTTCAAGAGACCCAGTACTTC. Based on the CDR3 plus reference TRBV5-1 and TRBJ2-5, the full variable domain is KAGVTQTPRYLIKTRGQQVTLSCSPISGHRSVSWYQQTPGQGLQFLFEYFSETQRNKGNFPGRFSGRQFSNSRSEMNVSTLELGDSALYLCASSRDFQETQYFGPGTRLLVL.

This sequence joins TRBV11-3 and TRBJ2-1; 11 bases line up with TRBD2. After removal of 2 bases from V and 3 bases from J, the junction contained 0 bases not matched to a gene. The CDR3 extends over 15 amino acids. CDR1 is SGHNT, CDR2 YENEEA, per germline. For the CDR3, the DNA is TGTGCCAGCAGCTTACTAGCGGGGGGCTACAATGAGCAGTTCTTC. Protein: CASSLLAGGYNEQFF. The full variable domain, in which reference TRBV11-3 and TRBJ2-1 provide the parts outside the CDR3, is EAGVVQSPRYKIIEKKQPVAFWCNPISGHNTLYWYLQNLGQGPELLIRYENEEAVDDSQLPKDRFSAERLKGVDSTLKIQPAELGDSAVYLCASSLLAGGYNEQFFGPGTRLTVL.